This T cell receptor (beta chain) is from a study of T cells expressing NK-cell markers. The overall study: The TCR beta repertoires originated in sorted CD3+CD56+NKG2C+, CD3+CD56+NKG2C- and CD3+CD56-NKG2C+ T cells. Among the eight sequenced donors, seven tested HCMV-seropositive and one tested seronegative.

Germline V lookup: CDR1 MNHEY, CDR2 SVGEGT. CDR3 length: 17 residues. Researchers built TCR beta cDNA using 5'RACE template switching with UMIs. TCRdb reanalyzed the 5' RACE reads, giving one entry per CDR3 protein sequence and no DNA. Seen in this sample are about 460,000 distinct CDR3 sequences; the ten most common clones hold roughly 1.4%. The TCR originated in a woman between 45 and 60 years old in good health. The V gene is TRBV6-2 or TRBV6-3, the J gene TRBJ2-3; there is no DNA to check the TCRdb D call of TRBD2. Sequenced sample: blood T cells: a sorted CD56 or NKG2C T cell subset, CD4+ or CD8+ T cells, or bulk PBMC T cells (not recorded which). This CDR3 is CASSYSAGGPPTDTQYF.